Shown below are 22 T cell receptor beta chains from a single sample sequenced in a study of blood T cell repertoires in COVID-19. Sequencing used immunoSEQ multiplex PCR; TCRdb keeps in-frame clones, though not all of them. Found here are 50,000 to 60,000 clones, approximately 90% of them singletons; the top ten hold more than 9.5%. The source material was peripheral blood. These receptors originate from a woman aged 80 or over with acute or convalescent COVID-19.

This chain uses TRBV18 with TRBJ2-3; possibly TRBD1 for D (6 bases). V lost 6 bases and J lost 0, with 13 bases in between. The CDR3 has 15 residues. Germline V CDR1 and CDR2: KGHSH, LQKENI. The CDR3 sequence is CASSQDRLSTDTQYF. Here the CDR3 DNA reads TGTGCCAGCTCCCAGGACAGACTCAGCACAGATACGCAGTATTTT.

This chain connects TRBV3-1 (or the pseudogene TRBV3-2) to TRBJ2-2; TRBD2 matches 7 bases. The germline gives CDR1 LGHDT, CDR2 YNNKEL (reference sequence). V was pared by 1 base and J by 4 bases, with 6 bases of the junction left unmatched. The CDR3 is 16 amino acids. CDR3 coding DNA: TGTGCCAGCAGCCAAGCTAGCGGAGTCGGCACCGGGGAGCTGTTTTTT. Protein product: CASSQASGVGTGELFF.

This clone came up once. V usage is TRBV5-1 and J usage is TRBJ2-3; 7 nucleotides align to TRBD1. Germline lookup yields CDR1 SGHRS and CDR2 YFSETQ. Losses at the gene ends were 0 bases for V and 3 bases for J; bases not matched to a gene: 4. CDR3 size: 15 residues. CDR3 amino acids: CASSLGQGRTDTQYF. CDR3 coding DNA: TGCGCCAGCAGCTTGGGACAGGGACGGACAGATACGCAGTATTTT.

V and J are TRBV19 and TRBJ1-1; D is perhaps TRBD1 (5 bases). The CDR3 consists of 18 residues. The germline gives CDR1 LNHDA, CDR2 SQIVND (reference sequence). V was clipped by 1 base and J by 0 bases, with 18 bases between them. Written as DNA, the CDR3 is TGTGCCAGTAGTATAGCCTCTGGGGCAGGGAACATGAACACTGAAGCTTTCTTT. Protein product: CASSIASGAGNMNTEAFF.

The gene calls are TRBV6-2 or TRBV6-3 and TRBJ1-1; perhaps TRBD1 as D (6 bases). The CDR3 covers 14 residues. Germline V lookup: CDR1 MNHEY, CDR2 SVGEGT. V was pared by 2 bases and J by 3 bases, with 10 bases between. CDR3 sequence: CASSYGGVDTEAFF. CDR3 bases: TGTGCCAGCAGTTACGGGGGCGTAGACACTGAAGCTTTCTTT.

This clone was seen more than once but under ten times. The rearrangement uses TRBV7-2 and TRBJ1-2; possible D gene TRBD1, 6 bases. Deletions cut 6 bases from V and 2 bases from J, with 13 bases between. This CDR3 is built from 14 residues. Per germline, CDR1 SGHTA and CDR2 FQGNSA. CDR3 bases: TGTGCCAGCAGTTCAAGGACAGAGAACTATGGCTACACCTTC. It is translated as CASSSRTENYGYTF.

The chain joins TRBV30 to TRBJ1-1; 7 bases map to TRBD1. In germline, CDR1 is GTSNPN, CDR2 SVGIG (reference sequence). The J segment lost 1 base and the V segment lost 3 bases, leaving 2 bases of the junction unmatched. The CDR3 runs 13 residues. The CDR3 DNA sequence: TGTGCCTGGAGGGGACAGACGAACACTGAAGCTTTCTTT. It is translated as CAWRGQTNTEAFF.

V and J are TRBV5-1 and TRBJ2-7, with a possible D match to TRBD1 (6 bases). The V gene's germline CDR1 is SGHRS and CDR2 YFSETQ. The CDR3 has 13 residues. Between the trimmed V and J ends, which lost 5 bases and 4 bases, there was a span of 13 bases. The CDR3 sequence: CASRRTDSYEQYF. CDR3 nucleotides: TGCGCCAGCAGGCGGACAGACAGTTACGAGCAGTACTTC.

The chain has TRBV1 and TRBJ1-5; TRBD1 reflects the table's D call only, with no check against the DNA. TRBV1 is designated a pseudogene. The CDR3 consists of 17 residues. The CDR3 DNA is TGCACCAGCAGCCAATTGCAGGGGCCTCGGGGCAATCAGCCCCAGCATTTT. Translating it yields CTSSQLQGPRGNQPQHF.

The chain joins TRBV19 to TRBJ2-7, with TRBD2 matching 9 bases. With V trimmed by 0 bases and J by 2 bases, 2 bases remained unmatched. The CDR3 is made up of 15 amino acids. Germline assignment: CDR1 LNHDA and CDR2 SQIVND (reference sequence). CDR3 protein: CASSIETSGPYEQYF. The DNA of the CDR3 is TGTGCCAGTAGTATAGAGACTAGCGGTCCCTACGAGCAGTACTTC.

V and J are TRBV6-6 and TRBJ2-7; 8 nucleotides agree with TRBD2. Unmatched junction bases numbered 7, after V lost 6 bases and J lost 6 bases. Germline CDR1 is MNHNY and CDR2 is SVGAGI (reference sequence). The CDR3 length is 13 residues. The CDR3 loop is CASSSIAGSEQYF. The CDR3 DNA is TGTGCCAGCAGCTCAATAGCGGGATCCGAGCAGTACTTC.

The V call is TRBV25-1, the J call TRBJ2-5; possible D gene TRBD2, 6 bases. V was cut by 2 bases and J by 5 bases, with 15 bases left in between. This CDR3 comprises 15 residues. Germline CDR1 is MGHDK and CDR2 is SYGVNS. CDR3 DNA sequence: TGTGCCAGCAGTGAAGGGAGGCTCGCAGGCGAGACCCAGTACTTC. It encodes CASSEGRLAGETQYF.

The chain joins TRBV11-3 to TRBJ2-3; a weak D match, TRBD2 (7 bases). Between the trimmed V and J ends, which lost 1 base and 5 bases, there was a span of 16 bases. CDR1 is SGHNT, CDR2 YENEEA, per germline. This CDR3 contains 16 residues. The CDR3 nucleotides are TGTGCCAGCAGCTTAGCTCCTAGGGGGGGGCAAGATACGCAGTATTTT. Its protein is CASSLAPRGGQDTQYF.

This rearrangement joins TRBV5-8 to TRBJ1-2; TRBD1 might be the D (5 bases). Germline V CDR1 and CDR2: SGHTS, YDEGEE. Trimming removed 0 bases from V and 5 bases from J, with 11 bases in between. The CDR3 is 14 residues long. The CDR3 DNA sequence: TGTGCCAGCAGCTTGGGCCAGGGTTGGTATGGCTACACCTTC. It is translated as CASSLGQGWYGYTF.

The CDR3 sequence is CASSLEGDRGREKLFF. CDR3 coding DNA: TGCGCCAGCAGCTTGGAAGGAGACAGGGGTCGGGAAAAACTGTTTTTT. This chain links TRBV5-1 with TRBJ1-4, with 8 bases matching TRBD1. V shed 0 bases, J shed 8 bases, and the junction held 9 bases outside the gene matches. The CDR3 is 16 residues long. Germline lookup yields CDR1 SGHRS and CDR2 YFSETQ.

The CDR3 reads CASSPAGYGYTF. The CDR3 bases are TGTGCCAGCTCACCGGCGGGATATGGCTACACCTTC. The rearrangement uses TRBV18 and TRBJ1-2; D call uncertain. Germline CDR1 KGHSH, CDR2 LQKENI. V was trimmed by 3 bases and J by 5 bases, leaving 7 bases between them. The CDR3 is made up of 12 amino acids. The full variable domain, with the rest looked up from reference TRBV18 and TRBJ1-2, is NAGVMQNPRHLVRRRGQEARLRCSPMKGHSHVYWYRQLPEEGLKFMVYLQKENIIDESGMPKERFSAEFPKEGPSILRIQQVVRGDSAAYFCASSPAGYGYTFGSGTRLTVV.

The chain carries TRBV4-3 and TRBJ1-6; 10 bases map to TRBD1. Germline V lookup: CDR1 LGHNA, CDR2 YSLEER. The CDR3 has 15 residues. Trimming removed 1 base from V and 8 bases from J; junction bases left unmatched: 2. The DNA of the CDR3 is TGCGCCAGCAGCCAAGGACAGGGGGCCGATTCACCCCTCCACTTT. Encoded protein: CASSQGQGADSPLHF.

The rearrangement uses TRBV12-2 and TRBJ1-1. TRBV12-2 is deemed a pseudogene. This CDR3 spans 16 amino acids. Here the CDR3 reads CASRLDRDPQLVEAFF. The CDR3 DNA is TGTGCAAGTCGCTTAGACCGAGATCCGCAACTTGTTGAAGCTTTCTTT.

The chain couples TRBV4-1 to TRBJ2-1; 9 bases map to TRBD2. Unmatched junction bases numbered 7, after V lost 1 base and J lost 0 bases. Germline values: CDR1 MGHRA, CDR2 YSYEKL. The CDR3 is 18 residues long. The CDR3 DNA is TGCGCCAGCAGCCAAGGGGTTAGCGGGAGTCCCTCCTACAATGAGCAGTTCTTC. Translated: CASSQGVSGSPSYNEQFF.

The rearrangement uses TRBV13 and TRBJ2-7, with D uncertain. Germline V gives CDR1 PRHDT, CDR2 FYEKMQ (reference sequence). This CDR3 is built from 11 residues. Trimming pared 1 base from V and 7 bases from J, leaving 5 bases between. DNA for the CDR3: TGTGCCAGCAGCTTAGTCCGGGAGCAGTACTTC. Protein sequence: CASSLVREQYF.

This clone appeared once. The V call is TRBV6-2 or TRBV6-3, the J call TRBJ1-1; 10 positions agree with TRBD1. CDR1 and CDR2 (germline): MNHEY, SVGEGT. V was clipped by 5 bases and J by 4 bases; unmatched bases: 7. The CDR3 is made up of 15 amino acids. The CDR3 nucleotides read TGTGCCAGCAGTACGGGACAGGGGCGTCTCACTGAAGCTTTCTTT. Amino acids: CASSTGQGRLTEAFF.

The J gene is TRBJ2-7, the V gene TRBV21-1; the D call in the table, TRBD2, was not verified against the DNA. TRBV21-1 is an annotated pseudogene. This CDR3 has 14 amino acids. DNA of the CDR3: TGTGCCAGCAGCAAAGAAGGGGACTGGCCCGGGCAGTACTTC. Translation: CASSKEGDWPGQYF.